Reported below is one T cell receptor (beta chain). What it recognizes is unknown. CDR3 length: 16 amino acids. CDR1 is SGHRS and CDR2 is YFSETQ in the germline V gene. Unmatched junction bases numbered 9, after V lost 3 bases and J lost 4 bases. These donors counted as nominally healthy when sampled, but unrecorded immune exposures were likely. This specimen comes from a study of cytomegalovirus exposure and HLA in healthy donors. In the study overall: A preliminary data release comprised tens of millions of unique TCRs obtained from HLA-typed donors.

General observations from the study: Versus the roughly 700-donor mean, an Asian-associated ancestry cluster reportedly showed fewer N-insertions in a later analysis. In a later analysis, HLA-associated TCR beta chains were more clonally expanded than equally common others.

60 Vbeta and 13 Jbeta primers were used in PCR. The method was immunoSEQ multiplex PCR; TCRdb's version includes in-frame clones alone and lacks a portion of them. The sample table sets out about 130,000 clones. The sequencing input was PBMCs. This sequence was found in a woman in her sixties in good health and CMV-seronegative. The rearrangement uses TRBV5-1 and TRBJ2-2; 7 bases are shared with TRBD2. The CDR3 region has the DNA TGCGCCAGCAGCTCGACCGGACTAGAACGCACCGGGGAGCTGTTTTTT. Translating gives CASSSTGLERTGELFF. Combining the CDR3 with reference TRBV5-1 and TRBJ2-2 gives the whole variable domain KAGVTQTPRYLIKTRGQQVTLSCSPISGHRSVSWYQQTPGQGLQFLFEYFSETQRNKGNFPGRFSGRQFSNSRSEMNVSTLELGDSALYLCASSSTGLERTGELFFGEGSRLTVL.